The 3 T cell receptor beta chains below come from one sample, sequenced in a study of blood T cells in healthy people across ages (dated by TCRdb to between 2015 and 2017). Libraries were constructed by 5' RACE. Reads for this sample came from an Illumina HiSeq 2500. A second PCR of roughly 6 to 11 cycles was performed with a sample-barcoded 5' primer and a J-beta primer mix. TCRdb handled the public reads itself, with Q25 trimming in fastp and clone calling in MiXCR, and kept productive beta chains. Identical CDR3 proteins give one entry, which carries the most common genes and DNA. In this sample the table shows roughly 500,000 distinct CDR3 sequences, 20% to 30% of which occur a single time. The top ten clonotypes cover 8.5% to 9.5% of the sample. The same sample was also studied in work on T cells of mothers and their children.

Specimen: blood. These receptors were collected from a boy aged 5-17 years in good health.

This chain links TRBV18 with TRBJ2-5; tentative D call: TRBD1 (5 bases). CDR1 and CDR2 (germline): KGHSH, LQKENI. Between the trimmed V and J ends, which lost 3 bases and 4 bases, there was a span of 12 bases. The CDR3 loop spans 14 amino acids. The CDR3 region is CASSPPPQGETQYF. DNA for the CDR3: TGTGCCAGCTCACCTCCCCCCCAGGGAGAGACCCAGTACTTC.

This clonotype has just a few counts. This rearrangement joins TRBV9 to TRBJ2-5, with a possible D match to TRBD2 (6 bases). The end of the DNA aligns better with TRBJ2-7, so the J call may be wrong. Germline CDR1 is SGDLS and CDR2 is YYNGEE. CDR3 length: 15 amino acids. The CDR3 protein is CASSVGGTKDYEQYF. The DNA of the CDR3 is TGTGCCAGCAGCGTAGGCGGGACCAAAGACTACGAGCAGTACTTC.

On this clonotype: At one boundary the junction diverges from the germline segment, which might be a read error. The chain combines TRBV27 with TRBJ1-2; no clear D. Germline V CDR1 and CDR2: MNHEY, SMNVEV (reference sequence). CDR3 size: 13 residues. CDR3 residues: CASSFGSYYGHTF. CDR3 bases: TGTGCCAGCAGTTTTGGGAGTTACTATGGCCACACCTTC.